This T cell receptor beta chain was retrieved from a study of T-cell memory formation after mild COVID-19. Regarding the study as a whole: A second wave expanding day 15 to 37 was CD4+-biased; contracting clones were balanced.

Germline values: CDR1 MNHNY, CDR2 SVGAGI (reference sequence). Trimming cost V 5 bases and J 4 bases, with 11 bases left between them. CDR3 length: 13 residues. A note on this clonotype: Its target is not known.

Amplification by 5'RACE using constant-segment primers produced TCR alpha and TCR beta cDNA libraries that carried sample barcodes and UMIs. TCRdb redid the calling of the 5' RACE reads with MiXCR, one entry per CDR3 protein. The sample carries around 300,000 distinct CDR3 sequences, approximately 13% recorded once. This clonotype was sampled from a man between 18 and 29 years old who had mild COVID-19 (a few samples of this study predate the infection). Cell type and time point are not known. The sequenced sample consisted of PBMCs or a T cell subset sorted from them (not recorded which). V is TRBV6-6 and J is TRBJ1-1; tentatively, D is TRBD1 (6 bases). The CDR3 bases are TGTGCCAGCAGTCCGGGGGGGCCCACTGAAGCTTTCTTT. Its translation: CASSPGGPTEAFF.